The 30 T cell receptor beta chains below were found in one sample sequenced in a study of vaccination and CD4 T cells after COVID-19. Cultured CD4+ T cell DNA underwent sequencing with the Oncomine TCR Beta short-read assay. TCRdb re-called the PCR reads with MiXCR, one entry per CDR3 protein. The sample records 11,000 to 15,000 distinct CDR3 sequences, around 60% being singletons. Antigens for these TCRs are unknown. The treatment is: approximately nine-day PBMC culture with coronavirus spike peptide pools or control peptides (ViraFEST assay). The material sequenced was CD4+ T cells from blood, cultured in vitro. These receptor sequences come from a human donor who had recovered from COVID-19.

The table lists this clonotype with a count of one. CDR3 DNA: TGTGCCAGCAGTGACCAGAATGAAAAACTGTTTTTT. Encoded protein: CASSDQNEKLFF. The chain is built from TRBV2 and TRBJ1-4; D is ambiguous. The V and J ends lost 3 bases and 5 bases respectively, with 4 bases between them. The germline CDR1 and CDR2 sequences are SNHLY and FYNNEI. The CDR3 covers 12 residues.

This clonotype was detected a few times. The chain couples TRBV27 to TRBJ2-7, with D unclear. The CDR3 covers 12 residues. V lost 8 bases to trimming and J lost 7 bases, with 15 bases between them. Germline V gives CDR1 MNHEY, CDR2 SMNVEV (reference sequence). CDR3 DNA: TGTGCCAGCGGTCCCTCAGTGAGGGAGCAGTACTTC. This encodes CASGPSVREQYF.

V usage is TRBV7-2 and J usage is TRBJ2-1; D is ambiguous. The V gene's germline CDR1 is SGHTA and CDR2 FQGNSA. Deletions cut 3 bases from V and 2 bases from J, with 2 bases between. This CDR3 contains 12 residues. The CDR3 bases are TGTGCCAGCAGCTTCGCCTACAATGAGCAGTTCTTC. This translates into CASSFAYNEQFF.

The chain joins TRBV9 to TRBJ2-5, with a possible D match to TRBD2 (5 bases). CDR1 is SGDLS, CDR2 YYNGEE, per germline. V was clipped by 0 bases and J by 1 base, with 10 bases between them. This CDR3 is built from 15 residues. For the CDR3, the DNA is TGTGCCAGCAGCGTAGGGGGTAGCGTCCAAGAGACCCAGTACTTC. This gives the protein CASSVGGSVQETQYF.

The chain joins TRBV15 to TRBJ2-7; either TRBD1 or TRBD2 may supply D (6 bases each). Germline-derived CDR1 and CDR2 are LNHNV and YYDKDF (reference sequence). This CDR3 region has 15 residues. Trimming took off 2 bases at V and 8 bases at J, with 19 bases between the two ends. As DNA, the CDR3 is TGTGCCACCAGCAGACCCTTTTACAGGGAGGTCAAGCAGTACTTC. Protein product: CATSRPFYREVKQYF.

This clonotype was picked up a small number of times. The chain joins TRBV6-5 to TRBJ1-1; 10 bases match TRBD1. After removal of 0 bases from V and 3 bases from J, the junction contained 10 bases not matched to a gene. There are 18 residues in the CDR3. The V gene's germline CDR1 is MNHEY and CDR2 SVGAGI. In nucleotides, the CDR3 is TGTGCCAGCAGTTACTCAGCGGACAGGGGGTATTTTGACACTGAAGCTTTCTTT. Amino acids: CASSYSADRGYFDTEAFF.

As DNA, the CDR3 is TGTGCCAGCAGGGACAATAGCAATCAGCCCCAGCATTTT. Translated: CASRDNSNQPQHF. V and J are TRBV6-1 and TRBJ1-5, with a weak D call TRBD1 (5 bases). The CDR3 runs to 13 residues. V was trimmed by 6 bases and J by 0 bases, leaving 6 bases between them. CDR1 is MNHNS and CDR2 is SASEGT in the germline V gene.

This clonotype was picked up a small number of times. The rearrangement links TRBV7-2 to TRBJ1-3, with 10 positions matching TRBD1. The CDR3 sequence is 16 residues long. The J segment lost 3 bases and the V segment lost 3 bases, leaving 5 bases of the junction unmatched. Germline V CDR1 and CDR2: SGHTA, FQGNSA. The CDR3 DNA reads TGTGCCAGCAGCTTGGGAGGACAGGGGGGTGGAAACACCATATATTTT. It encodes CASSLGGQGGGNTIYF.

This clonotype was picked up a small number of times. The J gene is TRBJ2-7, the V gene TRBV28, with TRBD2 as a possible D gene (5 bases). The CDR3 covers 13 residues. Germline V gene lookup returns CDR1 MDHEN and CDR2 SYDVKM. V gave up 3 bases and J gave up 4 bases, with 10 bases separating them. Here the CDR3 DNA reads TGTGCCAGCAGTTTGGCAGGACTTTACGAGCAGTACTTC. Translating gives CASSLAGLYEQYF. Supplemented by reference TRBV28 and TRBJ2-7, the full variable domain reads DVKVTQSSRYLVKRTGEKVFLECVQDMDHENMFWYRQDPGLGLRLIYFSYDVKMKEKGDIPEGYSVSREKKERFSLILESASTNQTSMYLCASSLAGLYEQYFGPGTRLTVT.

The chain has TRBV19 and TRBJ1-3, with 7 positions matching TRBD1. Germline trimming cut 1 base from V and 4 bases from J; bases unmatched to any gene: 4. CDR1 is LNHDA and CDR2 is SQIVND in the germline V gene (reference sequence). This CDR3 has 15 amino acids. In DNA form, the CDR3 reads TGTGCCAGTAGTATAGGGGGACAGCTCGGAAACACCATATATTTT. Encoded protein: CASSIGGQLGNTIYF.

The chain links TRBV6-1 to TRBJ1-6; D may be TRBD1 (6 bases). The CDR3 sequence is 15 residues long. From germline, CDR1 is MNHNS and CDR2 SASEGT. Trimming took 5 bases from V and 7 from J, leaving 15 bases between them. CDR3 in DNA: TGTGCCAGCAGTACCCGTGGGGGCGCGAATTCACCCCTCCACTTT. Residues: CASSTRGGANSPLHF.

The chain couples TRBV21-1 to TRBJ1-2. TRBV21-1 is a listed pseudogene. The CDR3 totals 14 residues. In DNA, the CDR3 is TGTGCCAGCAGCAAAGGGGCATGGACTATCGGCTACACCTTC. Translation gives CASSKGAWTIGYTF.

Relative to its sample, this clonotype is large. J is TRBJ2-3 and V is TRBV21-1; the DNA was not compared with TRBD2, the D call given in the table. TRBV21-1 is a pseudogene locus. This CDR3 region has 19 residues. Here the CDR3 DNA reads TGTGCCAGCAGCAAAGAGACTAGCGGGAGGGCCTTAGGCACAGATACGCAGTATTTT. Encoded protein: CASSKETSGRALGTDTQYF.

The chain joins TRBV27 to TRBJ2-1, with 13 bases fitting TRBD2. V lost 6 bases, J lost 6 bases, and 2 bases stayed unmatched. This CDR3 has 14 amino acids. CDR1 MNHEY and CDR2 SMNVEV come from the germline V gene (reference sequence). The CDR3, as DNA: TGTGCCAGCAGAGGACTAGCGGGAGCCAATGAGCAGTTCTTC. As protein: CASRGLAGANEQFF.

In its sample, this clonotype was seen a few times. The chain joins TRBV20-1 to TRBJ1-6, with 7 bases that match TRBD1. The CDR3 has 16 residues. Trimming at V came to 0 bases and at J to 10 bases, leaving 12 bases not matched to a gene. CDR1 and CDR2 from the germline V gene are DFQATT and SNEGSKA (reference sequence). CDR3 sequence reads: CSARDLEGAGNSPLHF. The CDR3 bases are TGCAGTGCTAGAGATCTCGAGGGGGCGGGGAACTCACCCCTCCACTTT.

This sequence joins TRBV6-5 and TRBJ1-6, with a possible D match to TRBD1 (5 bases). V lost 2 bases, J lost 9 bases, and 11 bases lay in between. Germline CDR1 reads MNHEY; CDR2 reads SVGAGI. The CDR3 is made up of 14 amino acids. The CDR3 DNA reads as TGTGCCAGCAGTTACGTGGGGCGAGGTTCACCCCTCCACTTT. It yields the protein CASSYVGRGSPLHF.

The chain has TRBV7-9 and TRBJ1-2; no clear D gene. The CDR3 length is 14 residues. V dropped 1 base and J dropped 4 bases, with 10 bases sitting between them. CDR1 is SEHNR and CDR2 is FQNEAQ in the germline V gene (reference sequence). CDR3 in amino acids: CASSLDQERYGYTF. The DNA for the CDR3 is TGTGCCAGCAGCTTAGACCAGGAGCGCTATGGCTACACCTTC.

This chain connects TRBV2 to TRBJ1-1, with D tentatively TRBD1 (6 bases). The CDR3 contains 14 residues. Trimming removed 3 bases at V and 10 bases at J, with 18 bases between. Per the germline V gene, CDR1 is SNHLY and CDR2 is FYNNEI. The chain's CDR3 is CASSDEGGSPRAFF. In DNA form, the CDR3 reads TGTGCCAGCAGTGATGAAGGGGGTAGTCCACGAGCTTTCTTT.

This clonotype was counted between two and nine times. V is TRBV20-1 and J is TRBJ2-3; D is ambiguous. This CDR3 is 15 amino acids long. Germline V CDR1 and CDR2: DFQATT, SNEGSKA (reference sequence). Trimming pared 2 bases from V and 1 base from J, leaving 13 bases between. CDR3 DNA: TGCAGTGCTAGAATGCCCCCAAGGGGCACAGATACGCAGTATTTT. Residues: CSARMPPRGTDTQYF.

The genes are TRBV28 and TRBJ2-7; 12 bases are a match to TRBD2. V lost 7 bases to trimming and J lost 2 bases; unmatched junction nucleotides: 6. The CDR3 totals 15 residues. Germline V gene sequence: CDR1 MDHEN, CDR2 SYDVKM. The CDR3 nucleotides are TGTGCCAGCAATCTAGCGGGAGGGACCCCCTACGAGCAGTACTTC. It specifies CASNLAGGTPYEQYF. The full variable domain, completed using reference TRBV28 and TRBJ2-7, is DVKVTQSSRYLVKRTGEKVFLECVQDMDHENMFWYRQDPGLGLRLIYFSYDVKMKEKGDIPEGYSVSREKKERFSLILESASTNQTSMYLCASNLAGGTPYEQYFGPGTRLTVT.

The chain uses TRBV30 and TRBJ1-2; TRBD1 might be the D (5 bases). This CDR3 has 13 residues. Germline-derived CDR1 and CDR2 are GTSNPN and SVGIG (reference sequence). Trimming stripped 6 bases from V and 0 bases from J, with 11 bases between. This CDR3 is CACPGLSNYGYTF. CDR3 in DNA: TGTGCCTGCCCGGGACTCTCTAACTATGGCTACACCTTC.

The J gene is TRBJ1-1, the V gene TRBV19; 8 bases are a match to TRBD1. This CDR3 spans 15 amino acids. CDR1 and CDR2 from the germline V gene are LNHDA and SQIVND (reference sequence). The ends lost 4 bases at V and 1 base at J; junction bases unmatched: 5. The DNA for the CDR3 is TGTGCCAGTAGTAATTCAGGGGGCAGGAACACTGAAGCTTTCTTT. As protein: CASSNSGGRNTEAFF.

The rearrangement joins TRBV20-1 to TRBJ1-1; tentatively, D is TRBD1 (5 bases). V was shortened by 3 bases and J by 8 bases, with 13 bases between the two germline ends. The germline V gene encodes CDR1 DFQATT and CDR2 SNEGSKA (reference sequence). The CDR3 totals 12 residues. The CDR3 nucleotides are TGCAGTGCTAGCCTGGGGCTCGGCGAAGCTTTCTTT. As protein: CSASLGLGEAFF.

The J gene is TRBJ2-7, the V gene TRBV6-2 or TRBV6-3, with D possibly matching TRBD1 (7 bases). The V gene's germline CDR1 is MNHEY and CDR2 SVGEGT. This CDR3 region has 12 residues. The V gene lost 10 bases and the J gene lost 4 bases, with 14 bases spanning the gap. CDR3 coding DNA: TGTGCCACCAAGGCAGGGGGGTACGAGCAGTACTTC. This codes for CATKAGGYEQYF.

The gene calls are TRBV7-9 and TRBJ2-7, with D possibly TRBD1 on 6 matching bases. V lost 3 bases and J 2 bases, leaving 11 bases between the germline ends. The CDR3 has 14 residues. The germline CDR1 and CDR2 sequences are SEHNR and FQNEAQ (reference sequence). CDR3 amino acids: CASSFTGSTYEQYF. CDR3 nucleotides: TGTGCCAGCAGCTTCACAGGGTCAACCTACGAGCAGTACTTC.

Only a few counts were recorded for this clonotype. The genes are TRBV7-2 and TRBJ2-2, with D hard to call. CDR3 length: 12 amino acids. Per germline, CDR1 SGHTA and CDR2 FQGNSA. The V and J ends lost 1 base and 11 bases respectively, with 8 bases between them. The CDR3 nucleotides are TGTGCCAGCAGCTTAGTGGCGGTCGAGCTGTTTTTT. It specifies CASSLVAVELFF. The full variable domain, its missing parts supplied by reference TRBV7-2 and TRBJ2-2, is GAGVSQSPSNKVTEKGKDVELRCDPISGHTALYWYRQSLGQGLEFLIYFQGNSAPDKSGLPSDRFSAERTGGSVSTLTIQRTQQEDSAVYLCASSLVAVELFFGEGSRLTVL.

This rearrangement joins TRBV29-1 to TRBJ1-1; 8 bases fit TRBD1. CDR1 is SQVTM and CDR2 is ANQGSEA in the germline V gene. This CDR3 spans 13 amino acids. Trimming at V came to 3 bases and at J to 7 bases, leaving 7 bases not matched to a gene. The chain's CDR3 is CSVDAGGGGEAFF. The CDR3 nucleotides are TGCAGCGTTGACGCAGGGGGCGGCGGTGAAGCTTTCTTT.

The chain employs TRBV10-3 and TRBJ2-2; 8 bases match TRBD1. In germline, CDR1 is ENHRY, CDR2 SYGVKD. After removal of 3 bases from V and 6 bases from J, the junction contained 6 bases not matched to a gene. The CDR3 consists of 15 residues. The CDR3 loop reads CAISDILQGAGELFF. In DNA form, the CDR3 reads TGTGCCATCAGTGATATCCTACAGGGGGCCGGGGAGCTGTTTTTT.

The CDR3 DNA sequence: TGCAGTGCCCACGGACAGGGGGCGCAAGATACGCAGTATTTT. Translated, it gives CSAHGQGAQDTQYF. The chain joins TRBV20-1 to TRBJ2-3; TRBD1 agrees at 11 bases. This CDR3 is 14 amino acids long. J gave up 5 bases and V 6 bases, and 7 bases lay outside the gene matches. Germline V gives CDR1 DFQATT, CDR2 SNEGSKA (reference sequence).

The V and J genes are TRBV6-1 and TRBJ2-1, with 8 bases lining up with TRBD2. The CDR3 extends over 12 amino acids. V trimming: 6 bases; J trimming: 13 bases; junction bases outside the gene matches: 8. Germline lookup yields CDR1 MNHNS and CDR2 SASEGT. In DNA form, the CDR3 reads TGTGCCAGCAGAGGACCGGGACTAGTTCAGTTCTTC. Translating gives CASRGPGLVQFF.